Listed below are T cell receptor beta chains from one sample, sequenced in a study of T cell responses to AZD1222 COVID-19 vaccine. The method was immunoSEQ multiplex PCR; TCRdb's version includes in-frame clones alone and lacks a portion of them. The sample carries about 200,000 clones, more than 80% recorded once. The source was peripheral blood, collected 28 days after the second dose of the MenACWY control vaccine. These receptor sequences come from an adult who received the MenACWY meningococcal vaccine as a control. Both conserved end residues are trimmed from each CDR3. Fields, in order: V gene, clone size, CDR3 protein. Clone size is shown for a subset of rows, as once, few, many or a class of expanded clone.

V: TRBV6-5
size: .
CDR3: ASSRTGGAGEKLF

V: TRBV6-4
size: .
CDR3: ASKTDRTNTEAF

V: TRBV6-1
size: .
CDR3: ASSEAPRGPYSNQPQH

V: TRBV19
size: .
CDR3: ASNYWANERKGEQF

V: TRBV28
size: .
CDR3: ASSSPELAGADEQF

V: TRBV7-8
size: .
CDR3: ASSLELSFPEAF

V: TRBV27
size: .
CDR3: ASTRGRSNGRTTDTQY

V: TRBV13
size: .
CDR3: ASSLGTGVRETQY

V: TRBV7-2
size: few
CDR3: ASSPSVPYEQY

V: TRBV13
size: few
CDR3: ASSVLLEAF

V: TRBV6-5
size: .
CDR3: ASRPTGGASYEQY

V: TRBV27
size: .
CDR3: ASSLSRGGGITDTQY

V: TRBV28
size: .
CDR3: ASSFVQSVSEAF

V: TRBV6-1
size: .
CDR3: ASSEGLGLGNNEQF

V: TRBV12-3/TRBV12-4
size: .
CDR3: ASRINDQPQH

V: TRBV7-2
size: .
CDR3: ASSLDSSGSSYEQY

V: TRBV18
size: .
CDR3: ASSSLTRGQGVGQPQH

V: TRBV7-2
size: .
CDR3: ASSLHSGNTIY

V: TRBV28
size: .
CDR3: ASSVRGMDYGYT

V: TRBV5-4
size: once
CDR3: ASSTATGGGTDTQY

V: TRBV19
size: .
CDR3: ASSNRVSYNEQF

V: TRBV29-1
size: .
CDR3: SAGTGGNYGYT

V: TRBV3-1/TRBV3-2
size: .
CDR3: ASSHRVEGEKLF

V: TRBV3-1/TRBV3-2
size: .
CDR3: ASSQDVAVPGELF

V: TRBV6-5
size: .
CDR3: ASSSRTSGRTEQY

V: TRBV4-1
size: .
CDR3: ASSHIRGGYTDTQY

V: TRBV10-3
size: .
CDR3: AISQGQGQF

V: TRBV14
size: .
CDR3: ASSQSGPRDTQY

V: TRBV5-1
size: .
CDR3: ASSTGPSGRVETQY

V: TRBV9
size: .
CDR3: ASSVVGTGSGYT

V: TRBV11-3
size: .
CDR3: ASSLDGYEQY

V: TRBV5-6
size: .
CDR3: ASSSRSSGFYEQY

V: TRBV7-2
size: .
CDR3: ASSPGTHRNTIY

V: TRBV7-9
size: .
CDR3: ASSLAGSPEAF

V: TRBV29-1
size: .
CDR3: SVSGTGSHEQY

V: TRBV5-1
size: .
CDR3: ASSLLQGAGETQY

V: TRBV28
size: .
CDR3: ASRTGTVNYNEQF

V: TRBV5-1
size: .
CDR3: ASSLLGTGGMETQY

V: TRBV27
size: .
CDR3: ASTPGGGGEQY

V: TRBV14
size: once
CDR3: ASSQVYRGPGNTIY